Each of the 27 T cell receptor beta chains below was sequenced from the same sample in a study of beta chain features in type 1 diabetes. Study results and caveats: There was a moderate but significant shortening of TCRB CDR3s in all four CD4+ subsets of Type 1 diabetes patients.

Every bit of the isolated RNA underwent reverse transcription, so sequencing read expressed TCRB transcripts. Sequencing was performed with immunoSEQ multiplex PCR; in TCRdb, only in-frame clones are kept and a portion is missing. The sample holds some 70,000 clones; roughly 50% are singletons and the top ten take 0.7%. No antigen has been assigned to these receptors. Sequenced material: central memory CD4+ T cells from blood. These receptors came from a man aged 25-45 years with type 1 diabetes.

V is TRBV13 and J is TRBJ2-2; 9 nucleotides match TRBD1. This CDR3 region has 16 residues. V lost 0 bases and J lost 5; bases outside the gene matches: 4. Germline CDR1 reads PRHDT; CDR2 reads FYEKMQ (reference sequence). CDR3 in DNA: TGTGCCAGCAGCTTAGGACAGGGGGCAGGAACCGGGGAGCTGTTTTTT. Protein sequence: CASSLGQGAGTGELFF.

This clone was counted a few times. The genes are TRBV10-3 and TRBJ2-4; 11 bases are shared with TRBD2. The CDR3 contains 13 residues. Germline V lookup: CDR1 ENHRY, CDR2 SYGVKD. The V and J ends lost 2 bases and 15 bases, in that order; junction bases with no gene match: 6. CDR3 loop: CAISEGASGRWYF. The CDR3 DNA follows: TGTGCCATCAGTGAGGGTGCTAGCGGGAGGTGGTACTTC.

The V gene is TRBV15, the J gene TRBJ1-2, with a weak D call TRBD1 (6 bases). CDR3 length: 14 residues. Between the trimmed V and J ends, which lost 4 bases and 8 bases, there was a span of 17 bases. Germline assignment: CDR1 LNHNV and CDR2 YYDKDF (reference sequence). The CDR3, as DNA: TGTGCCACCAGCACCAGAACAGGGAGCTACGGCTACACCTTC. The encoded protein is CATSTRTGSYGYTF.

This clone has a count of ten or more. This chain uses TRBV6-6 with TRBJ1-2; D ambiguous. This CDR3 spans 13 amino acids. CDR1 MNHNY and CDR2 SVGAGI come from the germline V gene (reference sequence). Trimming cost V 0 bases and J 6 bases, with 8 bases left between them. The CDR3 DNA is TGTGCCAGCAGTTACTCGGAGGGAAATGGCTACACCTTC. Translation gives CASSYSEGNGYTF.

The chain couples TRBV25-1 to TRBJ1-1; D is unclear. V was trimmed by 1 base and J by 4 bases, leaving 7 bases between them. CDR1 MGHDK and CDR2 SYGVNS come from the germline V gene. CDR3 length: 13 amino acids. CDR3 protein: CASSESPGTEAFF. DNA for the CDR3: TGTGCCAGCAGTGAATCCCCGGGCACTGAAGCTTTCTTT.

This clone was recorded a few times. The chain joins TRBV2 to TRBJ1-5, with D uncertain. Germline loops: CDR1 SNHLY, CDR2 FYNNEI. The CDR3 is 14 amino acids. V was pared by 3 bases and J by 3 bases, with 9 bases between. CDR3 amino acids: CASSDGQDNQPQHF. CDR3 nucleotides: TGTGCCAGCAGTGATGGGCAGGACAATCAGCCCCAGCATTTT.

A note on this clone: Additional DNA sequences in this sample encode the identical CDR3. J is TRBJ2-5 and V is TRBV11-1; TRBD2 agrees at 7 bases. V dropped 9 bases and J dropped 4; count of bases not matched to a gene: 11. Germline assignment: CDR1 SGHAT and CDR2 FQDESV (reference sequence). There are 14 residues in the CDR3. As DNA, the CDR3 is TGTGCCAGTAGCCCGGGAGGTGTAGGAGAGACCCAGTACTTC. Protein sequence: CASSPGGVGETQYF.

The chain has TRBV10-3 and TRBJ2-3; 7 bases align to TRBD2. This CDR3 is built from 16 residues. Germline V lookup: CDR1 ENHRY, CDR2 SYGVKD. The V gene end was trimmed by 8 bases and the J gene end by 0 bases; junction bases not matched to a gene: 11. The CDR3, as DNA: TGTGCCATCTCCCCAGCGGGGACGTCGAGCACAGATACGCAGTATTTT. It is translated as CAISPAGTSSTDTQYF.

This clone was detected a few times. J is TRBJ2-3 and V is TRBV10-3; TRBD2 aligns across 8 bases. CDR3 length: 15 amino acids. Germline CDR1 is ENHRY and CDR2 is SYGVKD. The trim removed 5 bases at V and 0 bases at J, leaving 4 bases unmatched. The CDR3 region has the DNA TGTGCCATCAGTTCACTAGCGGAAAGCACAGATACGCAGTATTTT. Translation gives CAISSLAESTDTQYF.

This clone was seen only once. This chain uses TRBV19 with TRBJ2-5; the match to TRBD1 covers 9 bases. With V trimmed by 4 bases and J by 4 bases, 10 bases remained unmatched. The CDR3 is made up of 16 amino acids. CDR1 and CDR2 (germline): LNHDA, SQIVND (reference sequence). CDR3 sequence: CASSKLPGQGGETQYF. CDR3 in DNA: TGTGCCAGTAGTAAGCTTCCGGGACAGGGAGGAGAGACCCAGTACTTC. Together with reference TRBV19 and TRBJ2-5, the CDR3 gives the full variable domain: DGGITQSPKYLFRKEGQNVTLSCEQNLNHDAMYWYRQDPGQGLRLIYYSQIVNDFQKGDIAEGYSVSREKKESFPLTVTSAQKNPTAFYLCASSKLPGQGGETQYFGPGTRLLVL.

This clone was detected only a few times. This chain links TRBV29-1 with TRBJ2-7, with a tentative D call TRBD1 (7 bases). The CDR3 totals 13 residues. V lost 7 bases and J lost 6, with 19 bases in between. The germline V gene has CDR1 SQVTM and CDR2 ANQGSEA. The chain's CDR3 is CSAGTTQGGEQYF. The CDR3 DNA sequence: TGCAGCGCCGGGACGACTCAGGGGGGCGAGCAGTACTTC.

The rearrangement uses TRBV2 and TRBJ1-4; TRBD1 aligns across 8 bases. The junction had 4 bases not matched to a gene; V was cut back by 11 bases and J by 5 bases. The CDR3 totals 12 residues. The germline CDR1 and CDR2 sequences are SNHLY and FYNNEI. Written as DNA, the CDR3 is TGTGCCGGACAGGGTTCGAATGAAAAACTGTTTTTT. This encodes CAGQGSNEKLFF.

The CDR3 here is CASSLAGVQETQYF. CDR3 coding DNA: TGTGCCAGCAGTTTAGCGGGAGTCCAAGAGACCCAGTACTTC. J is TRBJ2-5 and V is TRBV28, with 7 bases that match TRBD2. There are 14 residues in the CDR3. Germline values: CDR1 MDHEN, CDR2 SYDVKM. With V trimmed by 2 bases and J by 1 base, 1 base remained unmatched.

A few counts support this clone. This chain uses TRBV10-3 with TRBJ2-5, with TRBD2 identical over 10 bases. The trim removed 3 bases at V and 5 bases at J, leaving 3 bases unmatched. Germline CDR1 reads ENHRY; CDR2 reads SYGVKD. The length of the CDR3 is 14 residues. CDR3 amino acids: CAISEAGGLETQYF. CDR3 bases: TGTGCCATCAGTGAAGCGGGGGGGTTGGAGACCCAGTACTTC.

The V call is TRBV7-8, the J call TRBJ1-1; 8 nucleotides line up with TRBD1. The CDR3 totals 13 residues. The J segment lost 5 bases and the V segment lost 6 bases, leaving 5 bases of the junction unmatched. The germline V gene has CDR1 SGHVS and CDR2 FQNEAQ. Here the CDR3 DNA reads TGTGCCAGCAGTCAGGACAGGGTAACTGAAGCTTTCTTT. Translation gives CASSQDRVTEAFF.

This clone was seen just once. The chain carries TRBV5-1 and TRBJ1-4; possibly TRBD1 for D (5 bases). This CDR3 region has 13 residues. CDR1 and CDR2 from the germline V gene are SGHRS and YFSETQ. Deletions cut 3 bases from V and 8 bases from J, with 11 bases between. CDR3 protein: CASSSADIEKLFF. Written as DNA, the CDR3 is TGCGCCAGCAGCTCGGCGGACATCGAAAAACTGTTTTTT.

The V and J genes are TRBV13 and TRBJ2-2; D is possibly TRBD1 (6 bases). The CDR3 length is 13 residues. V was clipped by 5 bases and J by 4 bases, with 8 bases between them. Germline V gives CDR1 PRHDT, CDR2 FYEKMQ (reference sequence). This chain's CDR3 is CASSPGVTGELFF. For the CDR3, the DNA is TGTGCCAGCAGCCCAGGGGTCACCGGGGAGCTGTTTTTT.

The V call is TRBV9, the J call TRBJ1-3; D is unresolved. The CDR3 totals 13 residues. Germline assignment: CDR1 SGDLS and CDR2 YYNGEE. The V and J ends lost 3 bases and 0 bases respectively, with 4 bases between them. The DNA of the CDR3 is TGTGCCAGCAGCGGTAGCTCTGGAAACACCATATATTTT. Encoded protein: CASSGSSGNTIYF. The variable domain in full, completed from reference TRBV9 and TRBJ1-3, reads DSGVTQTPKHLITATGQRVTLRCSPRSGDLSVYWYQQSLDQGLQFLIQYYNGEERAKGNILERFSAQQFPDLHSELNLSSLELGDSALYFCASSGSSGNTIYFGEGSWLTVV.

The table lists this clone with a few counts. The rearrangement links TRBV19 to TRBJ2-1, with 7 bases that match TRBD2. CDR1 and CDR2 from the germline V gene are LNHDA and SQIVND (reference sequence). CDR3 length equals 15 residues. Losses at the gene ends were 3 bases for V and 2 bases for J; bases not matched to a gene: 4. The CDR3 is CASSIGGSAYNEQFF. The CDR3 nucleotides are TGTGCCAGTAGTATTGGCGGGAGTGCCTACAATGAGCAGTTCTTC.

The J gene is TRBJ2-7, the V gene TRBV11-2; 7 bases align to TRBD1. Germline lookup yields CDR1 SGHAT and CDR2 FQNNGV. The CDR3 extends over 16 amino acids. J gave up 3 bases and V 2 bases, and 10 bases lay outside the gene matches. The CDR3, as DNA: TGTGCCAGCAGCTTATATAAGGGACAGTACATCTACGAGCAGTACTTC. This codes for CASSLYKGQYIYEQYF.

The chain joins TRBV4-1 to TRBJ1-2; 11 bases agree with TRBD1. There are 14 residues in the CDR3. CDR1 is MGHRA and CDR2 is YSYEKL in the germline V gene. The junction had 5 bases not matched to a gene; V was cut back by 4 bases and J by 7 bases. The CDR3 here is CASSPDRGQGGYTF. The CDR3 nucleotides read TGCGCCAGCAGCCCGGACAGGGGGCAGGGTGGCTACACCTTC.

Points on this clone: Within the sample, other DNA sequences also encode this same CDR3. The CDR3 coding sequence is TGTGCCAGCAGCCCCCGGTCCTACAATGAGCAGTTCTTC. Amino acid sequence: CASSPRSYNEQFF. The V and J genes are TRBV7-9 and TRBJ2-1, with no clear D. The CDR3 extends over 13 amino acids. Germline V lookup: CDR1 SEHNR, CDR2 FQNEAQ (reference sequence). Trimming stripped 5 bases from V and 1 base from J, with 6 bases between.

The rearrangement joins TRBV9 to TRBJ1-1; 8 bases agree with TRBD1. This CDR3 spans 15 amino acids. The V segment lost 0 bases and the J segment 4 bases; nucleotides outside the gene matches: 5. Germline V gene data show CDR1 as SGDLS and CDR2 as YYNGEE. CDR3 loop: CASSVVTGGGTEAFF. CDR3 nucleotides: TGTGCCAGCAGCGTAGTAACAGGGGGTGGCACTGAAGCTTTCTTT.

The J gene is TRBJ1-5, the V gene TRBV6-6; the D gene is possibly TRBD1 (6 bases). CDR3 length equals 16 residues. CDR1 and CDR2 from the germline V gene are MNHNY and SVGAGI (reference sequence). Trimming stripped 5 bases from V and 0 bases from J, with 14 bases between. The CDR3 protein is CASSLRTEYSNQPQHF. The CDR3, as DNA: TGTGCCAGCAGTCTCCGGACAGAGTATAGCAATCAGCCCCAGCATTTT.

This clone was detected only a few times. This chain links TRBV5-1 with TRBJ2-1; D unresolved. This CDR3 spans 13 amino acids. CDR1 and CDR2 from the germline V gene are SGHRS and YFSETQ. The V end was cut by 4 bases, the J end by 10 bases, with 15 bases between. In DNA, the CDR3 is TGCGCCAGCAGCGCATACGCTAGAGGCGAGCAGTTCTTC. It specifies CASSAYARGEQFF.

This chain links TRBV5-1 with TRBJ2-2; 8 bases are shared with TRBD1. There are 15 residues in the CDR3. Trimming cost V 4 bases and J 1 base; bases outside gene matches: 3. Germline CDR1 is SGHRS and CDR2 is YFSETQ. The CDR3 loop is CASSEGQENTGELFF. CDR3 nucleotide sequence: TGCGCCAGCAGCGAGGGACAGGAGAACACCGGGGAGCTGTTTTTT.

This chain links TRBV30 with TRBJ1-1, with TRBD1 as a possible D gene (5 bases). The CDR3 extends over 16 amino acids. Trimming pared 3 bases from V and 4 bases from J, leaving 21 bases between. The germline V gene encodes CDR1 GTSNPN and CDR2 SVGIG (reference sequence). CDR3 residues: CAWRRGTLSWGTEAFF. Written as DNA, the CDR3 is TGTGCCTGGAGAAGAGGGACTCTCTCGTGGGGCACTGAAGCTTTCTTT.